The clone carrying this T cell receptor (beta chain) occurred many times. Antigen unknown. This sample stems from a study of identical twins. Broader study findings: Fewer insertions characterized abundant cord blood beta clonotypes, whereas memory repertoires showed none.

Trimming cost V 6 bases and J 0 bases, with 9 bases left between them. The CDR3 loop spans 13 amino acids. Germline CDR1 reads SGHRS; CDR2 reads YFSETQ. TCRdb called the 5' RACE reads again in MiXCR, with one record for every CDR3 protein. Here the sample spans over 250,000 distinct CDR3 sequences, roughly 10% being singletons. These data also formed part of another study, on yellow fever vaccine responses in identical twins.

The sequencing input was CD8+ T cells sorted from blood. The sequence was collected from a woman aged 18-35 years in good health. J is TRBJ1-1 and V is TRBV5-1; D remains unclear. CDR3 DNA sequence: TGCGCCAGCAAGAATTCCTTGAACACTGAAGCTTTCTTT. It is translated as CASKNSLNTEAFF.